The rows below give T cell receptor beta chains drawn from one sample of a study of T cells and Merkel cell carcinoma outcomes. This table comes from immunoSEQ multiplex PCR, and its TCRdb copy is limited to in-frame clones, with some not included. This table holds about 1,400 clones, roughly 89% found once. The sample taken for sequencing was tumor tissue from Merkel cell carcinoma. These receptor sequences come from a human donor with Merkel cell carcinoma. Both conserved end residues are part of each CDR3. The D gene is left open where the match is weak.

v_call: TRBV29-1; j_call: TRBJ2-7; cdr3_length: 10; d_call: NA; cdr3_aa: CSVRVDEQYF; cdr3_nt: TGCAGCGTCCGGGTTGACGAGCAGTACTTC
v_call: TRBV10-1; j_call: TRBJ2-7; cdr3_length: 13; d_call: NA; cdr3_aa: CASSESGTYEQYF; cdr3_nt: TGCGCCAGCAGTGAGTCTGGGACCTACGAGCAGTACTTC
v_call: TRBV28; j_call: TRBJ1-2; cdr3_length: 14; d_call: NA; cdr3_aa: CASTPPGRGYGYTF; cdr3_nt: TGTGCCAGCACCCCTCCGGGGAGGGGCTATGGCTACACCTTC
v_call: TRBV18; j_call: TRBJ2-7; cdr3_length: 15; d_call: TRBD1; cdr3_aa: CASSPRDRTLREQYF; cdr3_nt: TGTGCCAGCTCACCCCGGGACAGGACCTTGAGGGAGCAGTACTTC
v_call: TRBV5-1; j_call: TRBJ1-1; cdr3_length: 15; d_call: NA; cdr3_aa: CASTPGALKNTEAFF; cdr3_nt: TGCGCCAGCACCCCAGGGGCCCTTAAGAACACTGAAGCTTTCTTT
v_call: TRBV4-1; j_call: TRBJ1-3; cdr3_length: 15; d_call: NA; cdr3_aa: CASSQWTSSGNTIYF; cdr3_nt: TGCGCCAGCAGCCAGTGGACAAGCTCTGGAAACACCATATATTTT
v_call: TRBV19; j_call: TRBJ2-7; cdr3_length: 11; d_call: NA; cdr3_aa: CATARGYEQYF; cdr3_nt: TGTGCCACCGCGAGGGGCTACGAGCAGTACTTC
v_call: TRBV13; j_call: TRBJ2-5; cdr3_length: 12; d_call: NA; cdr3_aa: CASSTAQETQYF; cdr3_nt: TGTGCCAGCTCGACAGCCCAAGAGACCCAGTACTTC
v_call: TRBV6-5; j_call: TRBJ1-1; cdr3_length: 14; d_call: TRBD1; cdr3_aa: CASSPGQGVTEAFF; cdr3_nt: TGTGCCAGCAGTCCGGGACAGGGAGTCACTGAAGCTTTCTTT
v_call: TRBV21-1; j_call: TRBJ2-7; cdr3_length: 14; d_call: NA; cdr3_aa: CASIQGGCFYEQYF; cdr3_nt: TGTGCCAGCATACAGGGGGGTTGTTTCTACGAGCAGTACTTC
v_call: TRBV18; j_call: TRBJ2-7; cdr3_length: 16; d_call: TRBD1; cdr3_aa: CASSPTGGQGAREQYF; cdr3_nt: TGTGCCAGCTCACCCACCGGGGGACAGGGGGCTCGCGAGCAGTACTTC
v_call: TRBV4-2; j_call: TRBJ2-1; cdr3_length: 15; d_call: NA; cdr3_aa: CASSEEGDSYNEQFF; cdr3_nt: TGTGCCAGCAGTGAAGAGGGGGACTCCTACAATGAGCAGTTCTTC
v_call: TRBV18; j_call: TRBJ2-5; cdr3_length: 13; d_call: NA; cdr3_aa: CASSPAGQETQYF; cdr3_nt: TGTGCCAGCTCACCCGCTGGACAAGAGACCCAGTACTTC
v_call: TRBV2; j_call: TRBJ2-3; cdr3_length: 14; d_call: TRBD2; cdr3_aa: CASSEAGGTDTQYF; cdr3_nt: TGTGCCAGCAGTGAGGCGGGGGGCACAGATACGCAGTATTTT